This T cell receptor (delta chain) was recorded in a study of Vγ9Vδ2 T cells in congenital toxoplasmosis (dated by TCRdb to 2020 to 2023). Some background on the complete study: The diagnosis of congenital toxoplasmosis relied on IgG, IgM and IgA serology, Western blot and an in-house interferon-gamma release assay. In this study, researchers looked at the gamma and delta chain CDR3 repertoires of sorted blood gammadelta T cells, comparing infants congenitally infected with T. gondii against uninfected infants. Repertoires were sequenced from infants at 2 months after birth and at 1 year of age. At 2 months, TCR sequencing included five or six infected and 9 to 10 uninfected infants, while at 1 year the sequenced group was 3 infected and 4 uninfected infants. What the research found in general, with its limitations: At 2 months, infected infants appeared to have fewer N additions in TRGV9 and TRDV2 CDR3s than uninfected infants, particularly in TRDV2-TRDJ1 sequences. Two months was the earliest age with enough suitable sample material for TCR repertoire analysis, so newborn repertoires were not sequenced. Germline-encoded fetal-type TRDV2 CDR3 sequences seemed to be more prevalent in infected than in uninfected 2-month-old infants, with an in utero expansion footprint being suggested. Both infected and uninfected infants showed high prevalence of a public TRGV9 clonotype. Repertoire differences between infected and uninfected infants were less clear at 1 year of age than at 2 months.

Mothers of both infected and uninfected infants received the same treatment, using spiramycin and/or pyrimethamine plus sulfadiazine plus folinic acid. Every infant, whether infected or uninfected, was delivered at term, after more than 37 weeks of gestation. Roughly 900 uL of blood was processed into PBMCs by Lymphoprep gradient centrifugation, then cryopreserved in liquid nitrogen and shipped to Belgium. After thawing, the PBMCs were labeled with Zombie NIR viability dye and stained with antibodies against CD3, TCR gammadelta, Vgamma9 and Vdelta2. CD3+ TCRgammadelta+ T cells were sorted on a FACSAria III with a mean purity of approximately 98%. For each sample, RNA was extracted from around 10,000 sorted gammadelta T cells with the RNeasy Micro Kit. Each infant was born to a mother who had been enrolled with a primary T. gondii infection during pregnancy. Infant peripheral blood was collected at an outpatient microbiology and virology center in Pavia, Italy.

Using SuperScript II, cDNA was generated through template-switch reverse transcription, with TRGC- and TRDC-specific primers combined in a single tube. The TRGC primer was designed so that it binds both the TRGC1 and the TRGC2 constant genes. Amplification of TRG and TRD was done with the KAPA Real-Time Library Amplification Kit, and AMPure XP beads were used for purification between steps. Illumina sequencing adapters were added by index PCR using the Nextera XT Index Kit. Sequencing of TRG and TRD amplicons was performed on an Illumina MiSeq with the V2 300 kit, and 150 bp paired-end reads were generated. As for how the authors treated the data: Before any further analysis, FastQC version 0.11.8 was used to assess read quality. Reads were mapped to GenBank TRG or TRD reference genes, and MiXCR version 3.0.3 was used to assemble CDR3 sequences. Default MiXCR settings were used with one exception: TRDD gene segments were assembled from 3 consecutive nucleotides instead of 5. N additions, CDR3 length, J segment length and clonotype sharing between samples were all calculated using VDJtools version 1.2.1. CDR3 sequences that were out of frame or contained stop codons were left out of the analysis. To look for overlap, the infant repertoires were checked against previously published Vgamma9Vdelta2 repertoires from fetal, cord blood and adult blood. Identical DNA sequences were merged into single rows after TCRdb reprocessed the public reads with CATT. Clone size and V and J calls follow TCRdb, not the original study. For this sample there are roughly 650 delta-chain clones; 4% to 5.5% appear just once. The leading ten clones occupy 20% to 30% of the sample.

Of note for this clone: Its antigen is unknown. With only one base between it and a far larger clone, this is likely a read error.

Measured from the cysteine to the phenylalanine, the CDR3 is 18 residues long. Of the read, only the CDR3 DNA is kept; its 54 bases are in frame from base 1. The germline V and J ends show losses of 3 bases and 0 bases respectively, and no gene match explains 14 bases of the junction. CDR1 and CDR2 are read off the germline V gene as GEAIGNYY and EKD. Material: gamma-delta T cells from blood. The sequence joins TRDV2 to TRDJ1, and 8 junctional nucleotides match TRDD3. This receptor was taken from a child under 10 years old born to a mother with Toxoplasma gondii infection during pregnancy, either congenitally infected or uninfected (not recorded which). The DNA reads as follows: TGTGCCTGTGACGCCCTCCCGAATGGGGGATCCGACACCGATAAACTCATCTTT. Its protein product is CACDALPNGGSDTDKLIF.